These 7 T cell receptor beta chains came from one sample sequenced in a study of cytotoxic CD8 clonotypes in ibrutinib-treated CLL. Only in-frame clones appear in the TCRdb table, and some are missing; sequencing was by immunoSEQ multiplex PCR. The data show around 150,000 clones, around 80% seen once. The sequencing here drew on PBMCs, taken after 36 months of ibrutinib treatment. These receptors were obtained from a human donor with chronic lymphocytic leukemia.

The rearrangement uses TRBV4-1 and TRBJ2-7; 7 bases fit TRBD1. The CDR3 has 15 residues. The ends lost 0 bases at V and 4 bases at J; junction bases unmatched: 6. CDR1 is MGHRA, CDR2 YSYEKL, per germline. This CDR3 reads CASSQELRQGYEQYF. For the CDR3, the DNA is TGCGCCAGCAGCCAAGAACTCCGACAGGGTTACGAGCAGTACTTC.

V gene TRBV19 combines with J gene TRBJ1-5; possible D gene TRBD1, 6 bases. Between the trimmed V and J ends, which lost 1 base and 7 bases, there was a span of 11 bases. There are 14 residues in the CDR3. Germline CDR1 LNHDA, CDR2 SQIVND (reference sequence). For the CDR3, the DNA is TGTGCCAGTAGTATAGGTCGGGGGACACAGCCCCAGCATTTT. It yields the protein CASSIGRGTQPQHF. Full variable domain (missing parts from reference TRBV19 and TRBJ1-5): DGGITQSPKYLFRKEGQNVTLSCEQNLNHDAMYWYRQDPGQGLRLIYYSQIVNDFQKGDIAEGYSVSREKKESFPLTVTSAQKNPTAFYLCASSIGRGTQPQHFGDGTRLSIL.

The V and J genes are TRBV27 and TRBJ2-7, with D perhaps matching TRBD1 (5 bases). This CDR3 has 13 residues. V gave up 3 bases and J gave up 1 base, with 7 bases separating them. Germline V gene sequence: CDR1 MNHEY, CDR2 SMNVEV (reference sequence). In DNA form, the CDR3 reads TGTGCCAGCAGTTTCCAGGGATCCTACGAGCAGTACTTC. This gives the protein CASSFQGSYEQYF.

The chain joins TRBV30 to TRBJ2-7; 11 positions agree with TRBD2. The CDR3 covers 16 residues. Germline V lookup: CDR1 GTSNPN, CDR2 SVGIG (reference sequence). The V gene end was trimmed by 2 bases and the J gene end by 3 bases; junction bases not matched to a gene: 9. CDR3 sequence: CAWSSTSGSRVYEQYF. DNA of the CDR3: TGTGCCTGGAGTAGTACTAGCGGGAGTAGGGTCTACGAGCAGTACTTC.

This chain joins TRBV28 and TRBJ1-5; TRBD1 matches 10 bases. Per germline, CDR1 MDHEN and CDR2 SYDVKM. The CDR3 has 21 amino acids. The trim removed 4 bases at V and 4 bases at J, leaving 22 bases unmatched. The CDR3 DNA reads as TGTGCCAGCAGTTCCGACAGGGGGCGAGAAATTGGTGGGAGGAAAAATCAGCCCCAGCATTTT. It translates to CASSSDRGREIGGRKNQPQHF.

V and J are TRBV4-1 and TRBJ1-5; D is undetermined. Trimming stripped 3 bases from V and 3 bases from J, with 18 bases between. The CDR3 is 17 residues long. Germline lookup yields CDR1 MGHRA and CDR2 YSYEKL. The CDR3 sequence: CASSHPPGNRANQPQHF. The CDR3 nucleotides are TGCGCCAGCAGCCATCCCCCGGGAAACCGAGCCAATCAGCCCCAGCATTTT.

The chain uses TRBV5-1 and TRBJ2-1; no reliable D call. The CDR3 consists of 14 residues. Per the germline V gene, CDR1 is SGHRS and CDR2 is YFSETQ. Trimming stripped 4 bases from V and 0 bases from J, with 8 bases between. The CDR3 is CASSPGSSYNEQFF. CDR3 sequence (DNA): TGCGCCAGCAGCCCCGGCAGCTCCTACAATGAGCAGTTCTTC. Looking up the rest from reference TRBV5-1 and TRBJ2-1 gives the full variable domain: KAGVTQTPRYLIKTRGQQVTLSCSPISGHRSVSWYQQTPGQGLQFLFEYFSETQRNKGNFPGRFSGRQFSNSRSEMNVSTLELGDSALYLCASSPGSSYNEQFFGPGTRLTVL.